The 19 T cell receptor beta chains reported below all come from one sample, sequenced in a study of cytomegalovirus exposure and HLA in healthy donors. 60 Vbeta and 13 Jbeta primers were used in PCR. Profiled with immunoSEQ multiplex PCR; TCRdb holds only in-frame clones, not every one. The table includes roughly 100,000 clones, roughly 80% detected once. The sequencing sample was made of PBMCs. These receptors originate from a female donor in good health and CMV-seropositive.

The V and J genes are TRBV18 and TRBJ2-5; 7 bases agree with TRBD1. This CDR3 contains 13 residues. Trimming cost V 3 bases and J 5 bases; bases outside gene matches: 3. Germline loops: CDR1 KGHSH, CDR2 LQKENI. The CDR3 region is CASSPRQGETQYF. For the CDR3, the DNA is TGTGCCAGCTCACCGCGACAGGGCGAGACCCAGTACTTC.

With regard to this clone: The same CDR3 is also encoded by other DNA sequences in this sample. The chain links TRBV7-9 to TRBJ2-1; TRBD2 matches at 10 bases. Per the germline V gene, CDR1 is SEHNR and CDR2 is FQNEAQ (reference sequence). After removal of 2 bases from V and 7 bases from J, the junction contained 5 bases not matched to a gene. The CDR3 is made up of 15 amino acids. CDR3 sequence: CASSLTAGGPNEQFF. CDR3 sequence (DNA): TGTGCCAGCAGCTTAACAGCGGGGGGGCCGAATGAGCAGTTCTTC.

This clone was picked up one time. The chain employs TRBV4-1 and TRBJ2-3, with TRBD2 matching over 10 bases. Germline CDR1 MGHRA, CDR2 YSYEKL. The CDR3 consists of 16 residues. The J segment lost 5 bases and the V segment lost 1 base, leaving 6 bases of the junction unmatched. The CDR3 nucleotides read TGCGCCAGCAGCCAAGGGGTTAGCGGGGGGTTAGATACGCAGTATTTT. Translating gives CASSQGVSGGLDTQYF.

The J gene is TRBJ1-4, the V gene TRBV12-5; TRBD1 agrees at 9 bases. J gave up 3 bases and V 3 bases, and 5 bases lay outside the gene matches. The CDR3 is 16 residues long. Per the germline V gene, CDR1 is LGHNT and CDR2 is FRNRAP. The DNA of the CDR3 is TGTGCTAGTGGTTTAGACAGGGGGGCCCCTAATGAAAAACTGTTTTTT. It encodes CASGLDRGAPNEKLFF.

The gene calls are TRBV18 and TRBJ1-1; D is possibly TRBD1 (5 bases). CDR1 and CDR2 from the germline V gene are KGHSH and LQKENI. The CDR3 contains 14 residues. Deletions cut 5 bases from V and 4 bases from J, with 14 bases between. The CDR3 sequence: CASSSGNGGTEAFF. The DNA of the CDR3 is TGTGCCAGCTCATCCGGGAACGGGGGCACTGAAGCTTTCTTT.

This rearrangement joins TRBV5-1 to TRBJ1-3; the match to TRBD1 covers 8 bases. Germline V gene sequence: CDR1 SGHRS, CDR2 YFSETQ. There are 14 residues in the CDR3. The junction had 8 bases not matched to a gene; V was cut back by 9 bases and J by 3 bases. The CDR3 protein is CATSPGGFGNTIYF. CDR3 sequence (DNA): TGCGCCACGAGCCCAGGGGGCTTTGGAAACACCATATATTTT.

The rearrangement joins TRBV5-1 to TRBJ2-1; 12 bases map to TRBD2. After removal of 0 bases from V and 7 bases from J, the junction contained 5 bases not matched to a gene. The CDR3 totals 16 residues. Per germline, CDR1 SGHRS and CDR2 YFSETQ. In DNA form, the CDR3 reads TGCGCCAGCAGCTTGGGTCTAGCGGGAGGGCCTAATGAGCAGTTCTTC. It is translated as CASSLGLAGGPNEQFF.

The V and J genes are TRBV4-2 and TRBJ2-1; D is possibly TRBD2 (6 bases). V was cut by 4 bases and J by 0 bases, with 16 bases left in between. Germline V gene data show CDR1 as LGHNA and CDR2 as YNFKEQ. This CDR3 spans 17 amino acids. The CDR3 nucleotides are TGTGCCAGCAGCCGAGGAGTAGCGGATAGCTCCTACAATGAGCAGTTCTTC. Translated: CASSRGVADSSYNEQFF.

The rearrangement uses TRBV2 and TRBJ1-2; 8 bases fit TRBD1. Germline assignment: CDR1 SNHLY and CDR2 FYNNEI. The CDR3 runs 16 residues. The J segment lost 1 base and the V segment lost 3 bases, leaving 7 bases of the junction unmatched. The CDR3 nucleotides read TGTGCCAGCAGTGACCAAGGGACAGGAGTTAACTATGGCTACACCTTC. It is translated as CASSDQGTGVNYGYTF. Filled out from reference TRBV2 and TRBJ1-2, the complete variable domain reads EPEVTQTPSHQVTQMGQEVILRCVPISNHLYFYWYRQILGQKVEFLVSFYNNEISEKSEIFDDQFSVERPDGSNFTLKIRSTKLEDSAMYFCASSDQGTGVNYGYTFGSGTRLTVV.

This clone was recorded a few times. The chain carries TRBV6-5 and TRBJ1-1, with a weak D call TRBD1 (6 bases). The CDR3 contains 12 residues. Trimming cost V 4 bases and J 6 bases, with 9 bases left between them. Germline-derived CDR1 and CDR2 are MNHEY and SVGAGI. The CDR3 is CASSFSGAEAFF. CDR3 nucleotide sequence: TGTGCCAGCAGTTTTTCAGGGGCTGAAGCTTTCTTT.

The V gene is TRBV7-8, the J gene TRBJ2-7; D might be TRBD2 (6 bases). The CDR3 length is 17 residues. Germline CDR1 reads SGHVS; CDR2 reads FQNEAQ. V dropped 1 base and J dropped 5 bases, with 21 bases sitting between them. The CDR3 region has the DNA TGTGCCAGCAGCTTAGGGAGGAGGGGCAGGTCACCCAACGAGCAGTACTTC. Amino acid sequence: CASSLGRRGRSPNEQYF.

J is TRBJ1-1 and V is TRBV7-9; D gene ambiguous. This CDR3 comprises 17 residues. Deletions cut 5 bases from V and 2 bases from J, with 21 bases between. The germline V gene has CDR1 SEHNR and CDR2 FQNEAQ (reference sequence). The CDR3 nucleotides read TGTGCCAGCAGCCCGATGGATGTGGCCTCGGGAAACACTGAAGCTTTCTTT. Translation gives CASSPMDVASGNTEAFF.

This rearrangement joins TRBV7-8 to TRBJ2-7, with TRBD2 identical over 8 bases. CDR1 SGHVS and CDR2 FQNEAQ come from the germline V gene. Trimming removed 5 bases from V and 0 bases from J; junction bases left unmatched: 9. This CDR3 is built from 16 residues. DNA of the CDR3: TGTGCCAGCAGCCCGCGGACGGGGGGGGACTCCTACGAGCAGTACTTC. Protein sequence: CASSPRTGGDSYEQYF. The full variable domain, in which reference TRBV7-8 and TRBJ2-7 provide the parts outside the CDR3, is GAGVSQSPRYKVAKRGQDVALRCDPISGHVSLFWYQQALGQGPEFLTYFQNEAQLDKSGLPSDRFFAERPEGSVSTLKIQRTQQEDSAVYLCASSPRTGGDSYEQYFGPGTRLTVT.

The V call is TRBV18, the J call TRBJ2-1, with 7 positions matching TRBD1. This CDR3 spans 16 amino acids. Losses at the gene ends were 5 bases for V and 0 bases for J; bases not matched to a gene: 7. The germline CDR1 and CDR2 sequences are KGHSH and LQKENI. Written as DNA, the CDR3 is TGTGCCAGCTCAGACAGGGTAAGGGGCTCCTACAATGAGCAGTTCTTC. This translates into CASSDRVRGSYNEQFF.

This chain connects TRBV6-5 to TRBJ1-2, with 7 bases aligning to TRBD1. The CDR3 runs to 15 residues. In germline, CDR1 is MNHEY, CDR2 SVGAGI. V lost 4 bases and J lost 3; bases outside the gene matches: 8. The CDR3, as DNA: TGTGCCAGCAGTTCTAGAGGGGGCGTGGACTATGGCTACACCTTC. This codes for CASSSRGGVDYGYTF.

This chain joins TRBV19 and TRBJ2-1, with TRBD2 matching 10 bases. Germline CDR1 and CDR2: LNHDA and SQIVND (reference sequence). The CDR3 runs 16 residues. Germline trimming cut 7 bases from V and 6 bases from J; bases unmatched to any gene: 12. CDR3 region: CASKLAGTSRTNEQFF. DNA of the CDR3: TGTGCCAGTAAACTAGCGGGAACCTCCCGGACCAATGAGCAGTTCTTC.

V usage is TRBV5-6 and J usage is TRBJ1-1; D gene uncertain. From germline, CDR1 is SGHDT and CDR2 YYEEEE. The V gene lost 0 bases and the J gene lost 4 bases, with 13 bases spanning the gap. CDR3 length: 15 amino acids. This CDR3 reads CASSLAERIPTEAFF. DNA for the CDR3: TGTGCCAGCAGCTTGGCCGAGAGAATACCCACTGAAGCTTTCTTT. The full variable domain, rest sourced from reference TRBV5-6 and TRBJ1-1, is DAGVTQSPTHLIKTRGQQVTLRCSPKSGHDTVSWYQQALGQGPQFIFQYYEEEERQRGNFPDRFSGHQFPNYSSELNVNALLLGDSALYLCASSLAERIPTEAFFGQGTRLTVV.

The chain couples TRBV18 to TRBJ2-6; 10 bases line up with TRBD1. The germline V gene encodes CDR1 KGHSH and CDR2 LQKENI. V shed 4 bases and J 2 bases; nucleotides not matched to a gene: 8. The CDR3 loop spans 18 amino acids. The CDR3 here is CASSLRTGGSTGANVLTF. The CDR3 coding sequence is TGTGCCAGCTCACTAAGGACAGGGGGGTCAACTGGGGCCAACGTCCTGACTTTC.

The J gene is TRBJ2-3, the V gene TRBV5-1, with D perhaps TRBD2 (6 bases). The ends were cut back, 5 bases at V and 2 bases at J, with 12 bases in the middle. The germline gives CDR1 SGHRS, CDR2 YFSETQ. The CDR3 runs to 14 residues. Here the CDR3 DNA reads TGCGCCAGCAGAGCCCGGGACTCCACAGATACGCAGTATTTT. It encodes CASRARDSTDTQYF. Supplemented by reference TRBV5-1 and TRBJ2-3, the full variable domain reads KAGVTQTPRYLIKTRGQQVTLSCSPISGHRSVSWYQQTPGQGLQFLFEYFSETQRNKGNFPGRFSGRQFSNSRSEMNVSTLELGDSALYLCASRARDSTDTQYFGPGTRLTVL.